This TCR beta chain was sequenced during a study of cytomegalovirus exposure and HLA in healthy donors. PCR used 60 Vbeta primers and 13 Jbeta primers. Repertoires were generated with immunoSEQ multiplex PCR, while TCRdb's copy carries only in-frame clones and drops some. The sample shows 150,000 to 200,000 clones, around 85% of them seen only once. A remark on this clone: The antigen is undetermined.

The J segment lost 0 bases and the V segment lost 10 bases, leaving 4 bases of the junction unmatched. The germline CDR1 and CDR2 sequences are WNHNN and SYGVQD (reference sequence). This CDR3 region has 14 residues. Study-wide findings and caveats: Reported results showed that the classifier diagnosed cytomegalovirus status with high specificity and sensitivity.

The TCR was taken from a boy aged 2 to 10 in good health and CMV-seronegative. Source material: PBMCs. The J gene is TRBJ2-7, the V gene TRBV10-1; 12 nucleotides line up with TRBD2. The CDR3 DNA reads as TGCGCCATCCGGACTAGCGGGATCTCCTACGAGCAGTACGTC. Amino acid sequence: CAIRTSGISYEQYV.